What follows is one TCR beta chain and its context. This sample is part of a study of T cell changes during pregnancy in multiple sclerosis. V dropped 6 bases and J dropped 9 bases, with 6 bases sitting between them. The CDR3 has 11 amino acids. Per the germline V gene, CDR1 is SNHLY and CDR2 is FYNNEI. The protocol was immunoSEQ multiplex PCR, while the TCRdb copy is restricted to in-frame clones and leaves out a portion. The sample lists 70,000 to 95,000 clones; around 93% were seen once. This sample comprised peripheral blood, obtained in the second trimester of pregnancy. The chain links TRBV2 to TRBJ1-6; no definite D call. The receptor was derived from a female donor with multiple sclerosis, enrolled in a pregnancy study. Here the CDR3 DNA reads TGTGCCAGCAGGTCGAGTTCACCCCTCCACTTT. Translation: CASRSSSPLHF. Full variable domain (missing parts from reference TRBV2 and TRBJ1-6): EPEVTQTPSHQVTQMGQEVILRCVPISNHLYFYWYRQILGQKVEFLVSFYNNEISEKSEIFDDQFSVERPDGSNFTLKIRSTKLEDSAMYFCASRSSSPLHFGNGTRLTVT.